This TCR beta chain originates from a study of T cell responses to AZD1222 COVID-19 vaccine. The method was immunoSEQ multiplex PCR; TCRdb's version includes in-frame clones alone and lacks a portion of them. The sample consists of about 67,000 clones, roughly 84% of them appearing once. Study results and caveats: Clonal diversity may have been underestimated, and the donors were mostly white British, with more females than males.

Comments on this clone: Its target is unknown.

CDR3 size: 16 residues. The germline gives CDR1 MRHNA, CDR2 SNTAGT. V was clipped by 2 bases and J by 6 bases; unmatched bases: 9. This TCR was recovered from an adult in good health. The chain combines TRBV6-4 with TRBJ2-1, with 8 bases identical to TRBD1. The sequencing here drew on peripheral blood, taken on day 0 of AZD1222 vaccination. This CDR3 is CASSDRYRTGTNEQFF. In nucleotides, the CDR3 is TGTGCCAGCAGTGACAGGTACCGGACAGGGACCAATGAGCAGTTCTTC.